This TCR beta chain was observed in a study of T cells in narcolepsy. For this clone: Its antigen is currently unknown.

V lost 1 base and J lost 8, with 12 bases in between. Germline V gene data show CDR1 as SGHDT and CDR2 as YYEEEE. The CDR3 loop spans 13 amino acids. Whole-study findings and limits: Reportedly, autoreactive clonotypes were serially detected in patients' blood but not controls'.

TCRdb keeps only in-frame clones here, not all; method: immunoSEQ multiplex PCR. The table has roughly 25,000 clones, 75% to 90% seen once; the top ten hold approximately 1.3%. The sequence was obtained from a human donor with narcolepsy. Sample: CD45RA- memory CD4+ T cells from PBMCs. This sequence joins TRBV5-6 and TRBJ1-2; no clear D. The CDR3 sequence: CASSLRAGYGYTF. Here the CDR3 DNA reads TGTGCCAGCAGCTTGCGCGCGGGTTACGGCTACACCTTC.